This T cell receptor beta chain stems from a study of blood T cell repertoires in COVID-19. The protocol was immunoSEQ multiplex PCR, while the TCRdb copy is restricted to in-frame clones and leaves out a portion. The table includes around 100,000 clones, 90% detected once. The V gene lost 3 bases and the J gene lost 3 bases, with 19 bases spanning the gap. CDR1 SGHRS and CDR2 YFSETQ come from the germline V gene. This CDR3 spans 18 amino acids. The chain joins TRBV5-1 to TRBJ1-6; D is undetermined. This sequence originates from a man aged 45-65 years with acute or convalescent COVID-19. Input material: peripheral blood. The CDR3 is CASSWPGGPANYNSPLHF. The CDR3 nucleotides read TGCGCCAGCAGCTGGCCAGGAGGACCGGCGAACTATAATTCACCCCTCCACTTT. The whole variable domain, remainder taken from reference TRBV5-1 and TRBJ1-6, is KAGVTQTPRYLIKTRGQQVTLSCSPISGHRSVSWYQQTPGQGLQFLFEYFSETQRNKGNFPGRFSGRQFSNSRSEMNVSTLELGDSALYLCASSWPGGPANYNSPLHFGNGTRLTVT.